This T cell receptor beta chain is from a study of shared T cell receptors in the human thymus (dated by TCRdb to the early 2020s). Notes on the research overall: The study investigated the way shared, self-reactive T-cell receptor alpha chains are produced in the human thymus.

The protocol used for the library was the immunoSEQ multiplex PCR assay. Imported from immuneACCESS, the table was reduced by TCRdb to in-frame sequences with V and J called. These copies leave out some clones; in studies compared against another copy, an unresolved V gene accounts for under half, and the cause of the remainder is not known. In this sample the table shows 600,000 to 900,000 clones, 70% to 90% of which occur a single time. The leading ten clones occupy more than 0.008% of the sample. The CDR3 starts with the cysteine, ends with the phenylalanine, and has 16 residues. Just the 48-base CDR3 DNA is kept, in frame starting at base 1. V and J lose 4 bases and 5 bases, and a span of 21 bases separates them. The germline V gene (reference sequence) specifies SGHNT as CDR1 and YYREEE as CDR2. As concerns this clone: Its antigen is still unknown. No base-level quality is on record; no much larger clone is a single base apart.

These data also formed part of another study, on human thymus T cells. The second source states: Donors were immunologically healthy infants undergoing open corrective cardiac surgery for congenital heart defects in Finland. The thymus tissue came from surgical resects taken out during corrective cardiac surgery. Biased V and J gene segment usage appeared to be present in both thymic and peripheral blood repertoires. According to the related research, thymic TCR repertoires were highly overlapping among unrelated individuals. TCR alpha and beta repertoires from roughly 8 infant thymus samples and a few related peripheral blood samples were characterized in the study. Donor ages ranged from roughly 6 to 244 days, and the cohort comprised over 5 male and a couple of female infants. Thymocytes were freed from the tissue by mechanical means and kept at -70 degrees C as pellets of roughly 9-33 million cells. A QIAsymphony instrument was used to extract genomic DNA from frozen cell pellets. TCRB and TCRAD loci were amplified from a standardized quantity of quality-controlled genomic DNA using the immunoSEQ multiplex PCR assay. Amplicons spanned the V(D)J region at a length sufficient to cover the CDR3 and identify V and J genes. The commercial immunoSEQ service was used to sequence amplicons on an Illumina platform. Primer bias and sequencing errors were corrected as previously described, and TCRAD and TCRB were defined on the basis of the IMGT database. The repertoires were analysed using immunoSEQ Analyzer 3.0 and VDJTools for basic statistics, V/J segment usage, diversity estimates, rarefaction and pairwise overlap. Diversity was estimated with Chao1, ChaoE, Efron-Thisted, Shannon and inverse Simpson indices, and also on datasets down-sampled to the smallest sample. Repertoire overlap was determined by strict matching of CDR3 nucleotide sequence, V gene and J gene, and Jaccard-based multidimensional scaling clustering was applied. On average, about 810,000 unique TCRB clonotypes were obtained from thymus samples, compared with 75,000 to 90,000 from blood samples.

The chain employs TRBV5-4 and TRBJ1-1; confidence is insufficient to name the D gene. The sequenced material came from thymocytes. This clonotype was obtained from a girl less than two years old with a congenital heart defect. Donor details come from another sample of the same person, matched by shared clones. CDR3 sequence: CASSVGGSPTGTEAFF. The nucleotides read TGTGCCAGCAGCGTGGGCGGTAGTCCGACGGGGACTGAAGCTTTCTTT.